This section outlines one T cell receptor (beta chain) sequence together with its context. Its target is unknown. Per the germline V gene, CDR1 is SGHTA and CDR2 is FQGNSA. The V gene lost 0 bases and the J gene lost 7 bases, with 12 bases spanning the gap. The CDR3 spans 14 residues. The record originates from a study of cytomegalovirus exposure and HLA in healthy donors. The wider study: Approximately 85 million unique TCRs from HLA-typed donors were held in an early data release.

Study-level findings and limits: There were some V segments, including TRBV6-2 and TRBV6-3, excluded as indistinguishable. CMV serostatus was the sole immune exposure information available. DRB1 showed the most TCR associations and HLA-C the fewest in a later analysis, as rates varied by HLA locus.

The PCR used 60 Vbeta and 13 Jbeta primers. Sequenced by immunoSEQ multiplex PCR; TCRdb stores in-frame clones only, minus some. The sample shows approximately 130,000 clones, roughly four fifths of them seen only once. This clonotype originated in a man aged 35-49 years in good health and CMV-seronegative. The sample was PBMCs. The chain is built from TRBV7-2 and TRBJ1-2; possible D gene TRBD1, 5 bases. CDR3 sequence (DNA): TGTGCCAGCAGCTTAGCTGCGGCAGGGCGTGGCTACACCTTC. Translation: CASSLAAAGRGYTF.